These 28 T cell receptor beta chains originate from one sample sequenced in a study of T cells in Graves' hyperthyroidism and ophthalmopathy. The CDR3 regions of TCR beta were amplified from RNA transcripts. The HTBI primer set drove a first-round RT-PCR of the TCR CDR3. A single record per CDR3 protein comes from TCRdb applying MiXCR to the multiplex PCR reads. The sample consists of more than 600,000 distinct CDR3 sequences, about a sixth of them appearing once. The sequenced sample consisted of blood. Receptor source: a man between 18 and 29 years old with Graves' hyperthyroidism.

This clonotype occurred many times. The limits of the CDR3 on the DNA are not certain, so only TCRdb's listed CDR3 is given. Here the CDR3 reads CASSLLLSANYGYTF. The rearrangement uses TRBV6-1 and TRBJ1-2. Ends included, the CDR3 has 15 residues. Germline V gene lookup returns CDR1 MNHNS and CDR2 SASEGT.

The J gene is TRBJ2-5, the V gene TRBV5-1, with 10 nucleotides matching TRBD2. CDR1 SGHRS and CDR2 YFSETQ come from the germline V gene. V shed 5 bases, J shed 2 bases, and the junction held 3 bases outside the gene matches. This CDR3 contains 14 residues. Here the CDR3 DNA reads TGCGCCAGCAGGCGAGCGGGAGGGCAAGAGACCCAGTACTTC. Translating it yields CASRRAGGQETQYF.

In the case of this clonotype: Compared with germline, one end of the junction differs, possibly owing to a read error. The chain uses TRBV20-1 and TRBJ2-5; 10 nucleotides line up with TRBD2. CDR1 is DFQATT, CDR2 SNEGSKA, per germline (reference sequence). CDR3 length: 15 amino acids. The CDR3 bases are TGCAGTGCTCCCTTCGTCGCTAGCGGGGGAGAGGCCCAGTACTTC. It codes for CSAPFVASGGEAQYF.

J is TRBJ2-1 and V is TRBV4-1; 9 bases line up with TRBD2. With 6 bases clipped from V and 4 bases from J, the junction kept 1 base outside the gene matches. Germline V CDR1 and CDR2: MGHRA, YSYEKL. The CDR3 length is 13 residues. This CDR3 reads CASRREGYNEQFF. For the CDR3, the DNA is TGCGCCAGCAGGCGGGAGGGGTACAATGAGCAGTTCTTC.

There are many counts of this clonotype. The V call is TRBV12-3 or TRBV12-4, the J call TRBJ2-3; D is possibly TRBD2 (5 bases). V lost 1 base to trimming and J lost 4 bases, with 6 bases between them. The CDR3 totals 13 residues. The DNA for the CDR3 is TGTGCCAGCAGTTTAGACGGGGCAGATACGCAGTATTTT. It encodes CASSLDGADTQYF.

Comments on this clonotype: This may arise from a read error, as a much more abundant clone is one base away. The genes are TRBV6-5 and TRBJ2-5; D remains ambiguous. CDR1 and CDR2 from the germline V gene are MNHEY and SVGAGI. V lost 4 bases to trimming and J lost 7 bases, with 13 bases between them. The CDR3 runs 13 residues. This CDR3 reads CASSSSPPGTQYF. CDR3 DNA: TGTGCCAGCAGTTCAAGCCCTCCCGGGACCCAGTACTTC.

V and J are TRBV15 and TRBJ1-2; 8 bases align to TRBD1. V shed 2 bases, J shed 6 bases, and the junction held 2 bases outside the gene matches. Germline V lookup: CDR1 LNHNV, CDR2 YYDKDF (reference sequence). The CDR3 consists of 13 residues. CDR3 sequence (DNA): TGTGCCACCAGCAGACAGGGGGCTGATGGCTACACCTTC. This encodes CATSRQGADGYTF.

This clonotype was picked up a small number of times. The gene calls are TRBV20-1 and TRBJ1-2; weak D call: TRBD1 (5 bases). Germline V gene data show CDR1 as DFQATT and CDR2 as SNEGSKA (reference sequence). Trimming took off 0 bases at V and 4 bases at J, with 12 bases between the two ends. The CDR3 runs to 14 residues. This CDR3 is CSARDGAGGYGYTF. In DNA, the CDR3 is TGCAGTGCTAGAGATGGGGCAGGCGGCTATGGCTACACCTTC.

This clonotype appeared many times. The CDR3 spells CASSQGQTNTEAFF. CDR3 in DNA: TGTGCCAGCAGCCAGGGACAGACGAACACTGAAGCTTTCTTT. The rearrangement uses TRBV11-3 and TRBJ1-1; 7 nucleotides match TRBD1. Per germline, CDR1 SGHNT and CDR2 YENEEA. The CDR3 loop spans 14 amino acids. The ends lost 5 bases at V and 1 base at J; junction bases unmatched: 4. The full variable domain, with the rest looked up from reference TRBV11-3 and TRBJ1-1, is EAGVVQSPRYKIIEKKQPVAFWCNPISGHNTLYWYLQNLGQGPELLIRYENEEAVDDSQLPKDRFSAERLKGVDSTLKIQPAELGDSAVYLCASSQGQTNTEAFFGQGTRLTVV.

This clonotype was detected only a few times. The chain carries TRBV27 and TRBJ2-7, with TRBD2 identical over 11 bases. This CDR3 is 16 amino acids long. CDR1 is MNHEY, CDR2 SMNVEV, per germline (reference sequence). V lost 3 bases to trimming and J lost 4 bases; unmatched junction nucleotides: 8. CDR3: CASSFFGTSGTYEQYF. Here the CDR3 DNA reads TGTGCCAGCAGTTTTTTCGGGACTAGCGGAACTTACGAGCAGTACTTC.

Only a few counts were recorded for this clonotype. With a much larger clone just one base away, this may be a read error. The gene calls are TRBV20-1 and TRBJ2-5, with TRBD2 matching 10 bases. This CDR3 contains 16 residues. In germline, CDR1 is DFQATT, CDR2 SNEGSKA (reference sequence). J was trimmed by 5 bases and V by 3 bases; bases with no gene match: 12. The CDR3 reads CSASLPAGGPRETQYF. In DNA, the CDR3 is TGCAGTGCTAGCTTACCAGCGGGAGGGCCACGGGAGACCCAGTACTTC.

Ten or more counts support this clonotype. The chain uses TRBV30 and TRBJ1-1; TRBD1 might be the D (5 bases). The length of the CDR3 is 15 residues. V was clipped by 3 bases and J by 0 bases, with 14 bases between them. Germline V lookup: CDR1 GTSNPN, CDR2 SVGIG (reference sequence). Here the CDR3 reads CAWRTLQQVNTEAFF. CDR3 coding DNA: TGTGCCTGGAGGACTCTACAACAGGTGAACACTGAAGCTTTCTTT.

CDR3 sequence (DNA): TGTGCCAGCAGTCCCTATCCGGGACAGGGGGTGAGGGGCTACACCTTC. Its protein is CASSPYPGQGVRGYTF. This sequence joins TRBV27 and TRBJ1-2; TRBD1 aligns across 11 bases. The CDR3 length is 16 residues. Germline-derived CDR1 and CDR2 are MNHEY and SMNVEV (reference sequence). V was clipped by 5 bases and J by 8 bases; unmatched bases: 13.

The V gene is TRBV18, the J gene TRBJ2-2, with TRBD2 matching 7 bases. CDR1 and CDR2 (germline): KGHSH, LQKENI. V dropped 5 bases and J dropped 5; count of bases not matched to a gene: 11. This CDR3 is built from 16 residues. CDR3 protein: CASSFIAGLTTGELFF. The CDR3, as DNA: TGTGCCAGCTCATTTATAGCGGGTCTTACGACCGGGGAGCTGTTTTTT.

The CDR3 spells CASSSEGDRDHEQYF. CDR3 bases: TGTGCCAGCAGCAGTGAAGGGGACAGGGACCACGAGCAGTACTTC. This chain joins TRBV2 and TRBJ2-7, with 9 bases identical to TRBD1. Germline assignment: CDR1 SNHLY and CDR2 FYNNEI. V lost 6 bases to trimming and J lost 5 bases; unmatched junction nucleotides: 11. The CDR3 is made up of 15 amino acids.

This clonotype came up many times. The chain recombines TRBV3-1 with TRBJ2-5; 13 bases align to TRBD2. V dropped 3 bases and J dropped 4; count of bases not matched to a gene: 5. CDR1 and CDR2 from the germline V gene are LGHDT and YNNKEL (reference sequence). CDR3 length: 16 residues. CDR3 sequence: CASSQRTSGSRETQYF. As DNA, the CDR3 is TGTGCCAGCAGCCAGAGGACTAGCGGGAGTAGAGAGACCCAGTACTTC.

This clonotype was seen more than once but under ten times. The chain couples TRBV12-3 or TRBV12-4 to TRBJ1-1; TRBD1 might be the D (5 bases). V gave up 5 bases and J gave up 11 bases, with 21 bases separating them. The CDR3 consists of 14 residues. This CDR3 is CASSGTPIALGAFF. CDR3 nucleotide sequence: TGTGCCAGCAGTGGGACTCCGATAGCTCTAGGTGCTTTCTTT.

This clonotype was found a few times. The chain joins TRBV3-1 to TRBJ2-5, with 8 nucleotides matching TRBD1. CDR1 and CDR2 (germline): LGHDT, YNNKEL (reference sequence). V dropped 1 base and J dropped 4; count of bases not matched to a gene: 8. This CDR3 spans 16 amino acids. CDR3 sequence: CASSQVGGRGRETQYF. As DNA, the CDR3 is TGTGCCAGCAGCCAAGTGGGCGGCAGGGGGCGAGAGACCCAGTACTTC.

This chain connects TRBV29-1 to TRBJ1-1; D uncertain. This CDR3 has 11 residues. Germline loops: CDR1 SQVTM, CDR2 ANQGSEA. Trimming removed 3 bases at V and 7 bases at J, with 9 bases between. CDR3 in DNA: TGCAGCGTTGAGACAACTTATGAAGCTTTCTTT. Its translation: CSVETTYEAFF.

The chain combines TRBV29-1 with TRBJ2-3, with D maybe TRBD2 (6 bases). Germline CDR1 is SQVTM and CDR2 is ANQGSEA. The CDR3 contains 14 residues. V lost 6 bases to trimming and J lost 2 bases, with 15 bases between them. CDR3 coding DNA: TGCAGCGTGCAAACAGGACTAAACACAGATACGCAGTATTTT. This codes for CSVQTGLNTDTQYF.

This clonotype was counted ten times or more. The gene calls are TRBV28 and TRBJ1-2; D is possibly TRBD1 (5 bases). CDR3 length equals 14 residues. The germline gives CDR1 MDHEN, CDR2 SYDVKM. V was clipped by 10 bases and J by 2 bases, with 17 bases between them. DNA for the CDR3: TGTGCCACCTCCCAGGGATTATTAAACTATGGCTACACCTTC. The encoded protein is CATSQGLLNYGYTF.

The gene calls are TRBV20-1 and TRBJ2-5, with 11 positions matching TRBD1. Trimming took 0 bases from V and 4 from J; bases not matched to a gene: 4. Per germline, CDR1 DFQATT and CDR2 SNEGSKA (reference sequence). The CDR3 spans 15 residues. CDR3 DNA sequence: TGCAGTGCTAGAGATGTGGACAGGGGGCGAGAGACCCAGTACTTC. It codes for CSARDVDRGRETQYF.

The chain recombines TRBV19 with TRBJ1-1; 9 nucleotides agree with TRBD1. Trimming took 10 bases from V and 2 from J; bases not matched to a gene: 8. Per germline, CDR1 LNHDA and CDR2 SQIVND (reference sequence). CDR3 length equals 14 residues. CDR3 DNA: TGTGCCACTATAGAGGACAGGGGTAACACTGAAGCTTTCTTT. The encoded protein is CATIEDRGNTEAFF.

V is TRBV6-2 or TRBV6-3 and J is TRBJ2-5, with 11 bases that match TRBD2. The CDR3 contains 17 residues. The J segment lost 5 bases and the V segment lost 5 bases, leaving 13 bases of the junction unmatched. Germline V gene sequence: CDR1 MNHEY, CDR2 SVGEGT. Here the CDR3 DNA reads TGTGCCAGCAGTCTAGCGGGAGGTAACATCCTGGGGGAGACCCAGTACTTC. Translating gives CASSLAGGNILGETQYF.

This clonotype appeared many times. The chain is built from TRBV7-9 and TRBJ2-3, with D possibly called TRBD1 or TRBD2 (5 bases each). Trimming took off 5 bases at V and 6 bases at J, with 9 bases between the two ends. Germline values: CDR1 SEHNR, CDR2 FQNEAQ (reference sequence). CDR3 length: 12 amino acids. The CDR3 loop is CASSTGGDTQYF. In nucleotides, the CDR3 is TGTGCCAGCAGCACAGGCGGGGATACGCAGTATTTT.

Ten or more counts support this clonotype. The chain recombines TRBV5-5 with TRBJ2-7; D is possibly TRBD2 (6 bases). The length of the CDR3 is 13 residues. Trimming removed 4 bases at V and 5 bases at J, with 13 bases between. Germline V gene lookup returns CDR1 SGHKS and CDR2 YYEKEE (reference sequence). Here the CDR3 DNA reads TGTGCCAGCAGCCTAAGGACTACCGACGAGCAGTACTTC. This sequence encodes CASSLRTTDEQYF. Using reference TRBV5-5 and TRBJ2-7 for the parts outside the CDR3, the full variable domain is DAGVTQSPTHLIKTRGQQVTLRCSPISGHKSVSWYQQVLGQGPQFIFQYYEKEERGRGNFPDRFSARQFPNYSSELNVNALLLGDSALYLCASSLRTTDEQYFGPGTRLTVT.

In this sample, this clonotype turned up many times. The gene calls are TRBV2 and TRBJ2-7; possible D gene TRBD1, 6 bases. The CDR3 contains 14 residues. The V end was cut by 4 bases, the J end by 7 bases, with 17 bases between. CDR1 SNHLY and CDR2 FYNNEI come from the germline V gene. Here the CDR3 reads CASSGRAGAGEQYF. The CDR3 nucleotides read TGTGCCAGCAGTGGAAGGGCAGGGGCGGGTGAGCAGTACTTC.

The chain couples TRBV6-1 to TRBJ2-1, with D perhaps matching TRBD2 (7 bases). The CDR3 is made up of 15 amino acids. V gave up 2 bases and J gave up 8 bases, with 16 bases separating them. Germline V gives CDR1 MNHNS, CDR2 SASEGT. CDR3 loop: CASSERAGHPYEQFF. CDR3 in DNA: TGTGCCAGCAGTGAAAGAGCGGGACACCCGTATGAGCAGTTCTTC.